There are a few counts of the clone carrying this T cell receptor (beta chain). The data derive from a study of response to subunit inactivated influenza vaccine. This CDR3 is built from 15 residues. The V and J ends lost 3 bases and 3 bases, in that order; junction bases with no gene match: 7. Germline V gene lookup returns CDR1 SGHRS and CDR2 YFSETQ. TCRdb fed the RT-PCR reads into MiXCR, producing one record per CDR3 protein. Of around 600,000 distinct CDR3 sequences in the sample, roughly 10% were seen once. The same data also contributed to another study, on T cells expressing NK-cell markers. As reported in that work: It was by 5'RACE template switching with UMIs that TCR beta cDNA was made. Obtained from sorted CD3+CD56+NKG2C+, CD3+CD56+NKG2C- and CD3+CD56-NKG2C+ T cells were the TCR beta repertoires. The authors restricted sorting to alpha-beta TCR T cells with an anti-gamma-delta TCR antibody in several experiments.

This chain connects TRBV5-1 to TRBJ2-3; 7 nucleotides line up with TRBD1. The sample in question was PBMCs from blood, obtained on the day of vaccination. The sequence was obtained from a man aged 50 to 59 who received an inactivated influenza vaccine. The CDR3 loop is CASSSDRARTDTQYF. CDR3 coding DNA: TGCGCCAGCAGCTCCGACAGGGCTCGGACAGATACGCAGTATTTT.